This entry lists 11 T cell receptor beta chains sequenced from one sample in a study of blood T cell repertoires in COVID-19. Sequencing was performed with immunoSEQ multiplex PCR; in TCRdb, only in-frame clones are kept and a portion is missing. In the table there are about 180,000 clones, 84% of which are singletons. Material: peripheral blood. The receptors were sampled from a human donor in a cohort sampled during active COVID-19.

The genes are TRBV9 and TRBJ1-1, with 9 positions matching TRBD1. The CDR3 consists of 14 residues. J was trimmed by 5 bases and V by 3 bases; bases with no gene match: 5. Germline CDR1 SGDLS, CDR2 YYNGEE. CDR3 loop: CASSETGGSTEAFF. CDR3 DNA sequence: TGTGCCAGCAGCGAGACAGGGGGATCGACTGAAGCTTTCTTT.

J is TRBJ2-6 and V is TRBV5-5, with D possibly being TRBD1 (5 bases). Germline V gene sequence: CDR1 SGHKS, CDR2 YYEKEE (reference sequence). Trimming removed 0 bases at V and 2 bases at J, with 12 bases between. This CDR3 has 17 amino acids. Written as DNA, the CDR3 is TGTGCCAGCAGCTTGGAGGGCCTGGGGCCTGGGGCCAACGTCCTGACTTTC. Translating gives CASSLEGLGPGANVLTF.

The chain combines TRBV2 with TRBJ1-6, with 7 bases matching TRBD1. This CDR3 spans 14 amino acids. Germline V lookup: CDR1 SNHLY, CDR2 FYNNEI. The V and J ends lost 6 bases and 13 bases, in that order; junction bases with no gene match: 12. CDR3: CASRDDRAIHPLHF. The CDR3 nucleotides read TGTGCCAGCAGGGACGACAGGGCAATTCATCCCCTCCACTTT.

This chain's CDR3 is CASSEAGGSNQPQHF. The CDR3, as DNA: TGTGCCAGCAGTGAGGCAGGGGGAAGCAATCAGCCCCAGCATTTT. The V and J genes are TRBV25-1 and TRBJ1-5, with 7 bases identical to TRBD1. V was pared by 3 bases and J by 1 base, with 3 bases of the junction left unmatched. In germline, CDR1 is MGHDK, CDR2 SYGVNS. The CDR3 is 15 amino acids.

This clone was counted a few times. This chain uses TRBV5-1 with TRBJ1-1, with TRBD1 as a possible D gene (6 bases). V was clipped by 4 bases and J by 0 bases, with 10 bases between them. Germline CDR1 SGHRS, CDR2 YFSETQ. This CDR3 contains 14 residues. The CDR3 sequence: CASSGGRLNTEAFF. In nucleotides, the CDR3 is TGCGCCAGCAGCGGGGGCAGATTGAACACTGAAGCTTTCTTT.

This chain links TRBV18 with TRBJ2-2; TRBD2 might be the D (5 bases). The germline V and J ends were trimmed by 2 bases and 6 bases, with 7 bases remaining between them. The CDR3 runs 13 residues. The germline CDR1 and CDR2 sequences are KGHSH and LQKENI. The CDR3 loop reads CASSPDGAGELFF. The CDR3 bases are TGTGCCAGCTCACCAGACGGGGCCGGGGAGCTGTTTTTT.

This clone came up a few times. The gene calls are TRBV5-1 and TRBJ1-1; possibly TRBD1 for D (6 bases). The CDR3 contains 15 residues. V lost 2 bases and J 4 bases, leaving 15 bases between the germline ends. Germline CDR1 is SGHRS and CDR2 is YFSETQ. CDR3 loop: CASSLITGTSTEAFF. The CDR3, as DNA: TGCGCCAGCAGCTTAATAACAGGGACTAGCACTGAAGCTTTCTTT. The variable domain in full, completed from reference TRBV5-1 and TRBJ1-1, reads KAGVTQTPRYLIKTRGQQVTLSCSPISGHRSVSWYQQTPGQGLQFLFEYFSETQRNKGNFPGRFSGRQFSNSRSEMNVSTLELGDSALYLCASSLITGTSTEAFFGQGTRLTVV.

The CDR3 nucleotides read TGTGCCAGCAGCGTAGCCGGACAGGGTACAATCTACGAGCAGTACTTC. As protein: CASSVAGQGTIYEQYF. The genes are TRBV9 and TRBJ2-7; TRBD1 agrees at 8 bases. V trimming: 0 bases; J trimming: 3 bases; junction bases outside the gene matches: 8. In germline, CDR1 is SGDLS, CDR2 YYNGEE. The CDR3 length is 16 residues.

The chain joins TRBV11-2 to TRBJ2-7; D is possibly TRBD2 (5 bases). Per the germline V gene, CDR1 is SGHAT and CDR2 is FQNNGV. CDR3 length: 14 residues. Trimming removed 3 bases at V and 9 bases at J, with 18 bases between. CDR3 bases: TGTGCCAGCAGCTTCTGGAACGGGATCCGGGTGCAGTACTTC. Translated, it gives CASSFWNGIRVQYF.

This clone was found a few times. The V call is TRBV2, the J call TRBJ2-1, with 7 positions matching TRBD2. CDR1 and CDR2 (germline): SNHLY, FYNNEI. The CDR3 totals 19 residues. Trimming took 6 bases from V and 4 from J; bases not matched to a gene: 21. CDR3: CASRGRLLSERELYNEQFF. Written as DNA, the CDR3 is TGTGCCAGCAGGGGCCGCCTTCTATCCGAGCGGGAACTTTACAATGAGCAGTTCTTC.

This chain joins TRBV2 and TRBJ2-1, with 9 positions matching TRBD2. Losses at the gene ends were 5 bases for V and 0 bases for J; bases not matched to a gene: 2. Germline CDR1 SNHLY, CDR2 FYNNEI. The CDR3 is made up of 15 amino acids. The CDR3 DNA reads as TGTGCCAGCAGTCCGACTAGCGGCTCCTACAATGAGCAGTTCTTC. This encodes CASSPTSGSYNEQFF.